Shown below are 17 T cell receptor beta chains from a single sample sequenced in a study of blood T cell repertoires in COVID-19. Here immunoSEQ multiplex PCR was the method, and the copy in TCRdb shows in-frame clones only, minus some. The sample lists around 150,000 clones, approximately 80% occurring once. Sequencing was carried out using peripheral blood. These receptors were obtained from a woman in her forties or fifties in a cohort sampled during active or convalescent COVID-19.

The chain uses TRBV20-1 and TRBJ1-2; TRBD1 matches 9 bases. V shed 3 bases and J 4 bases; nucleotides not matched to a gene: 6. The CDR3 spans 14 residues. Germline loops: CDR1 DFQATT, CDR2 SNEGSKA (reference sequence). In DNA, the CDR3 is TGCAGTGCTAGTGGTGGGACAGGGTTCTATGGCTACACCTTC. Protein product: CSASGGTGFYGYTF.

This clone has a handful of counts. V and J are TRBV7-8 and TRBJ2-5, with TRBD1 matching 7 bases. The ends lost 5 bases at V and 2 bases at J; junction bases unmatched: 2. Per the germline V gene, CDR1 is SGHVS and CDR2 is FQNEAQ. CDR3 length equals 13 residues. The CDR3 nucleotides read TGTGCCAGCAGCACGGGACAGCAAGAGACCCAGTACTTC. Its protein is CASSTGQQETQYF.

V and J are TRBV5-1 and TRBJ2-2, with a weak D call TRBD1 (5 bases). Germline values: CDR1 SGHRS, CDR2 YFSETQ. Trimming left V 0 bases short and J 7 bases short, with 13 bases between. The CDR3 spans 15 residues. In DNA form, the CDR3 reads TGCGCCAGCAGCTTGGTGCCAGGGCGTATCGGGGAGCTGTTTTTT. Its protein is CASSLVPGRIGELFF.

V gene TRBV5-1 combines with J gene TRBJ2-3; D possibly corresponds to TRBD1 (7 bases). Germline assignment: CDR1 SGHRS and CDR2 YFSETQ. Trimming cost V 0 bases and J 1 base, with 12 bases left between them. The CDR3 spans 16 residues. The CDR3 is CASSLAGGGGTDTQYF. The CDR3, as DNA: TGCGCCAGCAGCTTGGCCGGAGGGGGCGGCACAGATACGCAGTATTTT.

The chain combines TRBV19 with TRBJ1-4, with TRBD1 matching 9 bases. V lost 5 bases to trimming and J lost 8 bases; unmatched junction nucleotides: 3. This CDR3 contains 13 residues. Germline V gene data show CDR1 as LNHDA and CDR2 as SQIVND (reference sequence). The CDR3 here is CASSQQGAEKLFF. The CDR3, as DNA: TGTGCCAGTAGTCAACAGGGGGCCGAAAAACTGTTTTTT.

The chain couples TRBV24-1 to TRBJ2-5, with 9 bases that match TRBD1. With 12 bases clipped from V and 5 bases from J, the junction kept 9 bases outside the gene matches. CDR1 and CDR2 from the germline V gene are KGHDR and SFDVKD. The CDR3 is 13 amino acids. Written as DNA, the CDR3 is TGTGCCGTATCACAGGGGGCTCGGGAGACCCAGTACTTC. It encodes CAVSQGARETQYF.

V usage is TRBV7-9 and J usage is TRBJ1-2; 7 nucleotides match TRBD1. The CDR3 loop spans 17 amino acids. The germline gives CDR1 SEHNR, CDR2 FQNEAQ (reference sequence). Trimming took 5 bases from V and 5 from J; bases not matched to a gene: 17. The CDR3 DNA is TGTGCCAGCAGCCCAAAGATCCCGACAGGGAATGGGTATGGCTACACCTTC. The encoded protein is CASSPKIPTGNGYGYTF.

This clone was observed a single time. The chain recombines TRBV10-2 with TRBJ1-5; 7 bases fit TRBD1. CDR3 size: 16 residues. Germline V lookup: CDR1 WSHSY, CDR2 SAAADI. Losses at the gene ends were 4 bases for V and 1 base for J; bases not matched to a gene: 7. CDR3 sequence reads: CASSGEDRLSNQPQHF. The CDR3 DNA follows: TGCGCCAGCAGTGGTGAGGACAGGCTAAGCAATCAGCCCCAGCATTTT.

This chain uses TRBV7-3 with TRBJ2-2; TRBD1 is a possible D gene (6 bases). Germline V gene data show CDR1 as SGHTA and CDR2 as FQGTGA. Trimming took off 4 bases at V and 1 base at J, with 10 bases between the two ends. The CDR3 extends over 15 amino acids. The CDR3 loop reads CASSSWTENTGELFF. The CDR3 coding sequence is TGTGCCAGCAGCTCGTGGACAGAGAACACCGGGGAGCTGTTTTTT.

The chain is built from TRBV6-5 and TRBJ2-7, with 9 bases identical to TRBD1. The junction had 11 bases not matched to a gene; V was cut back by 7 bases and J by 4 bases. This CDR3 is 15 amino acids long. Germline V gives CDR1 MNHEY, CDR2 SVGAGI. CDR3 region: CASNQDRGLLYEQYF. For the CDR3, the DNA is TGTGCCAGCAACCAGGACAGGGGACTTTTGTACGAGCAGTACTTC.

This chain connects TRBV10-3 to TRBJ1-2, with D possibly TRBD1 on 5 matching bases. The CDR3 has 15 residues. The V gene's germline CDR1 is ENHRY and CDR2 SYGVKD. Deletions cut 2 bases from V and 2 bases from J, with 12 bases between. The CDR3 region is CAISEDAGYNYGYTF. CDR3 sequence (DNA): TGTGCCATCAGTGAGGACGCAGGGTACAACTATGGCTACACCTTC.

The chain joins TRBV3-1 (or the pseudogene TRBV3-2) to TRBJ2-7, with TRBD1 as a possible D gene (6 bases). The germline V gene encodes CDR1 LGHDT and CDR2 YNNKEL (reference sequence). The CDR3 runs 11 residues. V dropped 4 bases and J dropped 5 bases, with 6 bases sitting between them. The CDR3 DNA follows: TGTGCCAGCAGCCGGGGGCACGAGCAGTACTTC. Its translation is CASSRGHEQYF.

The chain links TRBV30 to TRBJ1-5, with D tentatively TRBD1 (6 bases). Germline V gene data show CDR1 as GTSNPN and CDR2 as SVGIG (reference sequence). The CDR3 totals 15 residues. Between the trimmed V and J ends, which lost 2 bases and 3 bases, there was a span of 14 bases. The CDR3 sequence: CAWSTGYSSNQPQHF. The CDR3 nucleotides read TGTGCCTGGAGTACAGGGTACAGTTCCAATCAGCCCCAGCATTTT.

The chain employs TRBV5-6 and TRBJ2-1; no firm D call. Between the trimmed V and J ends, which lost 3 bases and 3 bases, there was a span of 16 bases. The CDR3 has 16 residues. CDR1 and CDR2 (germline): SGHDT, YYEEEE. CDR3 sequence: CASSSRIDTVYNEQFF. In DNA, the CDR3 is TGTGCCAGCAGCTCAAGGATAGATACAGTCTACAATGAGCAGTTCTTC.

The CDR3 here is CATSDSDRGNNQPQHF. CDR3 sequence (DNA): TGTGCCACCAGTGATTCCGACAGGGGAAACAATCAGCCCCAGCATTTT. The chain carries TRBV24-1 and TRBJ1-5, with TRBD1 matching 8 bases. V lost 2 bases, J lost 3 bases, and 5 bases stayed unmatched. The CDR3 is 16 amino acids. Per the germline V gene, CDR1 is KGHDR and CDR2 is SFDVKD.

The rearrangement links TRBV9 to TRBJ2-1; 8 nucleotides align to TRBD2. This CDR3 spans 17 amino acids. Germline V gene lookup returns CDR1 SGDLS and CDR2 YYNGEE. The V gene end was trimmed by 3 bases and the J gene end by 4 bases; junction bases not matched to a gene: 12. DNA of the CDR3: TGTGCCAGCAGCGCCCCGAGTGGGCGGGGGGCATACAATGAGCAGTTCTTC. It encodes CASSAPSGRGAYNEQFF.

V and J are TRBV6-5 and TRBJ1-1; D unclear. Trimming pared 7 bases from V and 0 bases from J, leaving 9 bases between. The germline CDR1 and CDR2 sequences are MNHEY and SVGAGI. The CDR3 is made up of 13 amino acids. The CDR3 region has the DNA TGTGCCAGCAAGGAGGTGTTGAACACTGAAGCTTTCTTT. It is translated as CASKEVLNTEAFF.